This T cell receptor (beta chain) was obtained from a study of regulatory T cells in long-lasting Graves disease. This clonotype was picked up a small number of times. Arm-PCR of CDR3 regions and iRepertoire HTBI primers were used to build TCR beta libraries. The authors' processing: The samples included around 62 TRBV and 14 TRBJ segments. TCRdb redid the calling of the multiplex PCR reads with MiXCR, one entry per CDR3 protein. The V and J calls come from TCRdb's annotation, not from the publication. The table lists roughly 260,000 distinct CDR3 sequences, around 18% of them singletons, with 14% in the top ten. The V gene lost 0 bases and the J gene lost 0 bases, with 6 bases spanning the gap. Germline CDR1 MNHEY, CDR2 SVGAGI. The CDR3 has 15 residues. Time point specified: newly diagnosed GD, antithyroid drugs for less than 3 months. Following extraction of RNA from PBMCs, that RNA was used to make the TCR library.

This same sample was also taken into another study, of T cells in Graves' hyperthyroidism and ophthalmopathy. According to that study: RT-PCR in the first round (using the HTBI primer set) targeted the TCR CDR3.

The receptor was isolated from a woman in her thirties with Graves disease. This material consisted of peripheral blood mononuclear cells (PBMCs), taken at new diagnosis, from a patient treated with antithyroid drugs. The rearrangement uses TRBV6-5 and TRBJ1-5; D is unclear. CDR3: CASSYSRVSNQPQHF. The CDR3 DNA is TGTGCCAGCAGTTACTCGAGAGTTAGCAATCAGCCCCAGCATTTT.